The 30 T cell receptor beta chains below were found in one sample sequenced in a study of blood T cell repertoires in COVID-19. Sequencing used immunoSEQ multiplex PCR; TCRdb keeps in-frame clones, though not all of them. The sample has 65,000 to 90,000 clones, roughly 80% seen once. What was sequenced was peripheral blood. The receptor set was obtained from a man aged 70 or older with COVID-19, enrolled during active disease.

This clone has only a few counts. V gene TRBV4-2 combines with J gene TRBJ2-6; TRBD2 matches at 15 bases. CDR1 and CDR2 (germline): LGHNA, YNFKEQ. With 8 bases clipped from V and 4 bases from J, the junction kept 6 bases outside the gene matches. The CDR3 runs to 17 residues. CDR3 DNA: TGTGCCAGCGGTCCGGGACTAGCGGGAGGAGGGGCCAACGTCCTGACTTTC. Its translation is CASGPGLAGGGANVLTF.

V usage is TRBV7-3 and J usage is TRBJ2-2; the match to TRBD2 covers 12 bases. Germline loops: CDR1 SGHTA, CDR2 FQGTGA. J was trimmed by 7 bases and V by 5 bases; bases with no gene match: 17. The CDR3 is made up of 19 amino acids. The CDR3 region is CASSRTGVTSGSKIGELFF. CDR3 bases: TGTGCCAGCAGCCGAACGGGGGTGACTAGCGGGAGTAAGATCGGGGAGCTGTTTTTT. Using reference TRBV7-3 and TRBJ2-2 for the parts outside the CDR3, the full variable domain is GAGVSQTPSNKVTEKGKYVELRCDPISGHTALYWYRQSLGQGPEFLIYFQGTGAADDSGLPNDRFFAVRPEGSVSTLKIQRTERGDSAVYLCASSRTGVTSGSKIGELFFGEGSRLTVL.

The chain joins TRBV4-3 to TRBJ1-5; D gene ambiguous. This CDR3 contains 15 residues. Germline assignment: CDR1 LGHNA and CDR2 YSLEER. The V end was cut by 0 bases, the J end by 3 bases, with 9 bases between. This CDR3 is CASSQDRGTNQPQHF. The CDR3 DNA sequence: TGCGCCAGCAGCCAAGATCGCGGTACCAATCAGCCCCAGCATTTT.

The chain carries TRBV5-4 and TRBJ1-6, with a weak D call TRBD1 (6 bases). CDR1 is SGHNT, CDR2 YYREEE, per germline (reference sequence). The CDR3 loop spans 17 amino acids. V dropped 4 bases and J dropped 0 bases, with 14 bases sitting between them. CDR3 residues: CASSTGTLFSYNSPLHF. The CDR3 coding sequence is TGTGCCAGCAGCACCGGGACACTCTTCTCCTATAATTCACCCCTCCACTTT.

The chain uses TRBV28 and TRBJ2-1, with TRBD2 matching over 11 bases. CDR3 length equals 15 residues. Germline V gene lookup returns CDR1 MDHEN and CDR2 SYDVKM. V gave up 4 bases and J gave up 5 bases; unmatched junction bases: 4. The CDR3 region is CASSWGLAANNEQFF. The CDR3 DNA reads TGTGCCAGCAGTTGGGGACTAGCGGCCAACAATGAGCAGTTCTTC.

The CDR3: CASSYPGTGAYEQYF. Written as DNA, the CDR3 is TGTGCCAGCAGCTACCCCGGGACAGGCGCCTACGAGCAGTACTTC. The chain links TRBV5-6 to TRBJ2-7; 8 bases are shared with TRBD1. Germline V gives CDR1 SGHDT, CDR2 YYEEEE. The ends lost 3 bases at V and 2 bases at J; junction bases unmatched: 7. CDR3 length: 15 residues.

This clone is a singleton in its sample. The CDR3 is CASSLDNNYGYTF. DNA of the CDR3: TGTGCCAGCAGCTTGGACAATAACTATGGCTACACCTTC. The chain has TRBV5-5 and TRBJ1-2, with D hard to call. V dropped 0 bases and J dropped 1 base, with 4 bases sitting between them. The germline gives CDR1 SGHKS, CDR2 YYEKEE (reference sequence). The CDR3 has 13 residues.

Written as DNA, the CDR3 is TGCGCCAGCAGCTTGGAGGTAGCGGGAGGGCCAAGCAATGAGCAGTTCTTC. It codes for CASSLEVAGGPSNEQFF. The V and J genes are TRBV5-1 and TRBJ2-1, with TRBD2 identical over 11 bases. The CDR3 contains 17 residues. Germline CDR1 is SGHRS and CDR2 is YFSETQ. Trimming cost V 0 bases and J 6 bases; bases outside gene matches: 8.

The gene calls are TRBV4-1 and TRBJ2-5, with a possible D match to TRBD1 (6 bases). The CDR3 has 12 residues. V lost 6 bases to trimming and J lost 5 bases, with 10 bases between them. Germline CDR1 is MGHRA and CDR2 is YSYEKL. For the CDR3, the DNA is TGCGCCAGCAGGGCTACAGGGGAGACCCAGTACTTC. Translating gives CASRATGETQYF.

The rearrangement joins TRBV9 to TRBJ1-2; 7 bases agree with TRBD1. The ends lost 3 bases at V and 3 bases at J; junction bases unmatched: 5. The CDR3 loop spans 14 amino acids. CDR1 and CDR2 from the germline V gene are SGDLS and YYNGEE. The CDR3 DNA follows: TGTGCCAGCAGCGGAACAGGACAGGACTATGGCTACACCTTC. Protein product: CASSGTGQDYGYTF.

The chain carries TRBV7-6 and TRBJ2-1; no reliable D call. Germline-derived CDR1 and CDR2 are SGHVS and FNYEAQ. The CDR3 consists of 13 residues. Trimming took 5 bases from V and 6 from J, leaving 11 bases between them. CDR3 in amino acids: CASSTLASNEQFF. The CDR3 DNA follows: TGTGCCAGCAGCACCCTTGCCAGCAATGAGCAGTTCTTC.

This clone was counted once. V gene TRBV2 combines with J gene TRBJ2-5; perhaps TRBD2 as D (5 bases). Germline lookup yields CDR1 SNHLY and CDR2 FYNNEI. V was trimmed by 6 bases and J by 1 base, leaving 15 bases between them. The CDR3 sequence is 15 residues long. This CDR3 reads CASSLGGYSQETQYF. The CDR3 DNA reads TGTGCCAGCAGCCTGGGCGGGTACTCCCAAGAGACCCAGTACTTC.

V gene TRBV4-3 combines with J gene TRBJ1-1; 8 bases are shared with TRBD1. Germline CDR1 is LGHNA and CDR2 is YSLEER. The CDR3 length is 16 residues. V dropped 1 base and J dropped 0; count of bases not matched to a gene: 4. The CDR3 reads CASSQVNRGMNTEAFF. CDR3 sequence (DNA): TGCGCCAGCAGCCAAGTGAACAGGGGGATGAACACTGAAGCTTTCTTT.

This chain connects TRBV30 to TRBJ1-3; maybe TRBD1 (6 bases). Trimming took off 1 base at V and 0 bases at J, with 7 bases between the two ends. Germline V lookup: CDR1 GTSNPN, CDR2 SVGIG (reference sequence). This CDR3 spans 14 amino acids. DNA of the CDR3: TGTGCCTGGAGTGCAGGGGTCTCTGGAAACACCATATATTTT. Its protein is CAWSAGVSGNTIYF.

On this clone itself: Other DNA sequences in this specimen translate into the identical CDR3. The rearrangement uses TRBV18 and TRBJ1-4; 8 positions match TRBD1. V trimming: 3 bases; J trimming: 3 bases; junction bases outside the gene matches: 6. This CDR3 has 16 amino acids. From germline, CDR1 is KGHSH and CDR2 LQKENI. The CDR3 nucleotides are TGTGCCAGCTCACCGCAGCAGGGGGCGCCTAATGAAAAACTGTTTTTT. Translating gives CASSPQQGAPNEKLFF.

The gene calls are TRBV29-1 and TRBJ1-3, with D hard to call. This CDR3 region has 12 residues. CDR1 is SQVTM and CDR2 is ANQGSEA in the germline V gene. Trimming shortened V by 4 bases and J by 6 bases, and 10 bases separated the two germline ends. DNA of the CDR3: TGCAGCGTTGCAGTAACCGAAAACACCATATATTTT. This gives the protein CSVAVTENTIYF.

By sample fraction, this clone is medium-sized. The rearrangement links TRBV5-4 to TRBJ2-1, with 16 nucleotides matching TRBD2. The trim removed 4 bases at V and 16 bases at J, leaving 8 bases unmatched. Germline CDR1 is SGHNT and CDR2 is YYREEE (reference sequence). The CDR3 loop spans 14 amino acids. As DNA, the CDR3 is TGTGCCAGCAGCGGGGGACTAGCGGGAGGGCCTATTTTCTTC. Amino acids: CASSGGLAGGPIFF.

V usage is TRBV5-1 and J usage is TRBJ2-3; 12 nucleotides match TRBD2. There are 16 residues in the CDR3. The V gene's germline CDR1 is SGHRS and CDR2 YFSETQ. J gave up 5 bases and V 0 bases, and 4 bases lay outside the gene matches. CDR3 amino acids: CASSLERGLAGDTQYF. The CDR3 DNA reads as TGCGCCAGCAGCTTGGAACGGGGACTAGCGGGAGATACGCAGTATTTT. The entire variable domain, with the rest obtained from reference TRBV5-1 and TRBJ2-3, is as follows: KAGVTQTPRYLIKTRGQQVTLSCSPISGHRSVSWYQQTPGQGLQFLFEYFSETQRNKGNFPGRFSGRQFSNSRSEMNVSTLELGDSALYLCASSLERGLAGDTQYFGPGTRLTVL.

The CDR3 DNA is TGTGCCACCAGTGCCTCGGGGACAGGGGGCTCCTACAATGAGCAGTTCTTC. This translates into CATSASGTGGSYNEQFF. The V and J genes are TRBV24-1 and TRBJ2-1; 11 bases fit TRBD1. V trimming: 5 bases; J trimming: 0 bases; junction bases outside the gene matches: 5. The CDR3 has 17 amino acids. The germline CDR1 and CDR2 sequences are KGHDR and SFDVKD.

In this sample, this clone turned up a few times. This specimen includes other DNA sequences encoding the same CDR3. This chain uses TRBV11-2 with TRBJ2-1; 7 positions agree with TRBD2. The CDR3 contains 15 residues. V trimming: 3 bases; J trimming: 6 bases; junction bases outside the gene matches: 8. Germline lookup yields CDR1 SGHAT and CDR2 FQNNGV. This chain's CDR3 is CASSLVAGGGNEQFF. CDR3 sequence (DNA): TGTGCCAGCAGCTTGGTAGCGGGTGGGGGCAATGAGCAGTTCTTC.

This chain connects TRBV5-6 to TRBJ1-6; no clear D gene. Looked up from germline, CDR1 is SGHDT and CDR2 is YYEEEE. Trimming cost V 4 bases and J 2 bases, with 13 bases left between them. The CDR3 is 16 amino acids. CDR3 sequence (DNA): TGTGCCAGCAGCCGTTACAGCTACCCCTATAATTCACCCCTCCACTTT. It specifies CASSRYSYPYNSPLHF.

This rearrangement joins TRBV27 to TRBJ2-7, with a possible D match to TRBD1 (6 bases). Germline lookup yields CDR1 MNHEY and CDR2 SMNVEV (reference sequence). V gave up 3 bases and J gave up 1 base, with 13 bases separating them. The CDR3 is 15 residues long. CDR3: CASSLRPGESYEQYF. CDR3 in DNA: TGTGCCAGCAGTTTGAGGCCAGGGGAGTCCTACGAGCAGTACTTC.

The chain is built from TRBV19 and TRBJ1-5; D possibly corresponds to TRBD1 (6 bases). The CDR3 extends over 16 amino acids. Germline V lookup: CDR1 LNHDA, CDR2 SQIVND (reference sequence). Trimming shortened V by 5 bases and J by 0 bases, and 14 bases separated the two germline ends. In nucleotides, the CDR3 is TGTGCCAGTAGTCCAAGGGGGAGTTATAGCAATCAGCCCCAGCATTTT. It encodes CASSPRGSYSNQPQHF.

The CDR3 sequence: CASSQEIRGSYEQYF. As DNA, the CDR3 is TGTGCCAGCAGCCAAGAGATTCGCGGGAGTTACGAGCAGTACTTC. This rearrangement joins TRBV4-2 to TRBJ2-7; 7 positions match TRBD2. From germline, CDR1 is LGHNA and CDR2 YNFKEQ. V lost 0 bases, J lost 4 bases, and 6 bases stayed unmatched. The CDR3 is made up of 15 amino acids.

The chain uses TRBV28 and TRBJ1-1; perhaps TRBD1 as D (6 bases). Germline CDR1 reads MDHEN; CDR2 reads SYDVKM. The V end was cut by 8 bases, the J end by 4 bases, with 14 bases between. This CDR3 has 13 amino acids. The CDR3 DNA follows: TGTGCCAGCGGCGGGGGCGCGGGCACTGAAGCTTTCTTT. Its translation: CASGGGAGTEAFF. The full variable domain, completed using reference TRBV28 and TRBJ1-1, is DVKVTQSSRYLVKRTGEKVFLECVQDMDHENMFWYRQDPGLGLRLIYFSYDVKMKEKGDIPEGYSVSREKKERFSLILESASTNQTSMYLCASGGGAGTEAFFGQGTRLTVV.

This clone was seen only a few times. The chain carries TRBV11-1 and TRBJ1-3; no clear D gene. CDR1 is SGHAT, CDR2 FQDESV, per germline (reference sequence). The CDR3 is 14 residues long. Trimming left V 5 bases short and J 4 bases short, with 12 bases between. Here the CDR3 reads CASSGTAVGNTIYF. The CDR3 DNA sequence: TGTGCCAGCAGCGGCACAGCGGTAGGAAACACCATATATTTT.

This clone has a single count. This rearrangement joins TRBV28 to TRBJ1-2, with D maybe TRBD1 (6 bases). This CDR3 comprises 13 residues. The V end was cut by 3 bases, the J end by 8 bases, with 13 bases between. Germline CDR1 reads MDHEN; CDR2 reads SYDVKM. This chain's CDR3 is CASSFRTGLGYTF. The DNA of the CDR3 is TGTGCCAGCAGTTTTCGAACAGGGTTGGGCTACACCTTC.

The chain links TRBV27 to TRBJ1-1, with D possibly matching TRBD1 (6 bases). V was clipped by 0 bases and J by 2 bases, with 7 bases between them. Germline-derived CDR1 and CDR2 are MNHEY and SMNVEV (reference sequence). This CDR3 has 14 residues. CDR3 residues: CASSLSGANTEAFF. In DNA, the CDR3 is TGTGCCAGCAGTTTATCGGGGGCCAACACTGAAGCTTTCTTT.

There are a few counts of this clone. The sample contains more than one DNA sequence encoding this CDR3. This chain connects TRBV7-3 to TRBJ2-1; TRBD1 matches 11 bases. This CDR3 contains 14 residues. Germline CDR1 is SGHTA and CDR2 is FQGTGA. J gave up 7 bases and V 2 bases, and 1 base lay outside the gene matches. The DNA for the CDR3 is TGTGCCAGCAGCTTAGGGACAGGGGGAAATGAGCAGTTCTTC. Amino acid sequence: CASSLGTGGNEQFF.

This clone showed up just once. V is TRBV27 and J is TRBJ1-2; 8 bases are shared with TRBD1. Germline assignment: CDR1 MNHEY and CDR2 SMNVEV (reference sequence). This CDR3 region has 13 residues. After removal of 5 bases from V and 4 bases from J, the junction contained 3 bases not matched to a gene. The CDR3 sequence: CASSPTGGYGYTF. DNA for the CDR3: TGTGCCAGCAGTCCCACAGGGGGCTATGGCTACACCTTC.